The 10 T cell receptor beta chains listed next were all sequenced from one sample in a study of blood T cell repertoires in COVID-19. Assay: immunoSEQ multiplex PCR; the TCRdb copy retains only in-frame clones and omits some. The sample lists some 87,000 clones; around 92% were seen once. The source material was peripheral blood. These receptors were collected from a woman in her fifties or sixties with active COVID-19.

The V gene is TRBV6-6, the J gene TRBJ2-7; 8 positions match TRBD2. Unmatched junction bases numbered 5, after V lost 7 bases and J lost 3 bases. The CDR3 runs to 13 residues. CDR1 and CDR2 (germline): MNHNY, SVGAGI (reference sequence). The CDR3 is CASNPRGGYEQYF. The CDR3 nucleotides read TGTGCCAGCAACCCCCGGGGGGGCTACGAGCAGTACTTC.

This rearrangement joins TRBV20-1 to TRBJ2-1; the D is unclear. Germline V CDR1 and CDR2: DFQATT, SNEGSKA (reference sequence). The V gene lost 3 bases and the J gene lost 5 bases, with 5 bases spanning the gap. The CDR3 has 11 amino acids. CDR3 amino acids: CSARFNNEQFF. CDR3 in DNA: TGCAGTGCTAGGTTTAACAATGAGCAGTTCTTC.

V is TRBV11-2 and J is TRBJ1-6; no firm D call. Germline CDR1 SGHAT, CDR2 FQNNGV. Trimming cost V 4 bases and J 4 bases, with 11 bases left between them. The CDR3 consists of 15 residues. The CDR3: CASSYSAGYNSPLHF. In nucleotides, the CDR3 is TGTGCCAGCAGCTATTCGGCGGGATATAATTCACCCCTCCACTTT.

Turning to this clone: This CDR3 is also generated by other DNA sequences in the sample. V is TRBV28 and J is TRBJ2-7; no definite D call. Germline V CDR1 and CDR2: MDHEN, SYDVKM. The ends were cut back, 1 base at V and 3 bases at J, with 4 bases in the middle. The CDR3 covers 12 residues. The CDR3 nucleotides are TGTGCCAGCAGTTTATTGAGCTACGAGCAGTACTTC. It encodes CASSLLSYEQYF.

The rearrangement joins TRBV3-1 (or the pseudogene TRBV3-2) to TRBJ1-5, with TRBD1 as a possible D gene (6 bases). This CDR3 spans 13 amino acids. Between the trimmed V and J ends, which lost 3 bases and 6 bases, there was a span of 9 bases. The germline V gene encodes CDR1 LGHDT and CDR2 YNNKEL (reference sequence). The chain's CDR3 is CASSQGAGQPQHF. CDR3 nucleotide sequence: TGTGCCAGCAGCCAGGGGGCGGGTCAGCCCCAGCATTTT.

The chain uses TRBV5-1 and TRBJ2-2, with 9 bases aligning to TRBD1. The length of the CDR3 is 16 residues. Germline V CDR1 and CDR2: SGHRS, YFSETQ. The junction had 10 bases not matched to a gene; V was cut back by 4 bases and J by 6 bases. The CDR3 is CASSTSRDRDAGELFF. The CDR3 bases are TGCGCCAGCAGCACCTCCCGGGACAGGGATGCCGGGGAGCTGTTTTTT.

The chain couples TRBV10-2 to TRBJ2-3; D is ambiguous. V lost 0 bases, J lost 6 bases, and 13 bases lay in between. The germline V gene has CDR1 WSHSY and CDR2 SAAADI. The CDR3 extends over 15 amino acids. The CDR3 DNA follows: TGCGCCAGCAGTGAGTCCCCGGTCCCGTCGGATACGCAGTATTTT. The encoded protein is CASSESPVPSDTQYF.

In nucleotides, the CDR3 is TGTGCCAGCTCACCACCGCCTAGCGGGAGTCAAGGCGAGCAGTTCTTC. Residues: CASSPPPSGSQGEQFF. The chain couples TRBV18 to TRBJ2-1; 10 nucleotides align to TRBD2. After removal of 0 bases from V and 10 bases from J, the junction contained 9 bases not matched to a gene. CDR3 length: 16 residues. Germline CDR1 reads KGHSH; CDR2 reads LQKENI.

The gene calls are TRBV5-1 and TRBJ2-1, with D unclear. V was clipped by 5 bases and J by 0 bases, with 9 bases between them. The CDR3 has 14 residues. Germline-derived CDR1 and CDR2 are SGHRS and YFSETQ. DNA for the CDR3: TGCGCCAGCAGGGCGGATAGCTCCTACAATGAGCAGTTCTTC. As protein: CASRADSSYNEQFF. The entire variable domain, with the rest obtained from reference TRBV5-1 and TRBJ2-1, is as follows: KAGVTQTPRYLIKTRGQQVTLSCSPISGHRSVSWYQQTPGQGLQFLFEYFSETQRNKGNFPGRFSGRQFSNSRSEMNVSTLELGDSALYLCASRADSSYNEQFFGPGTRLTVL.

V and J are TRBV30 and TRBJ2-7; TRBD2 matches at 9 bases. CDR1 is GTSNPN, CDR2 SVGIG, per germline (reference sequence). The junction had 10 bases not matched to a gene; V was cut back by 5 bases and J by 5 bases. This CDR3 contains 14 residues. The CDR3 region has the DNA TGTGCCTGGGGTCGTGCGGGAGGGCCCAACGAGCAGTACTTC. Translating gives CAWGRAGGPNEQYF.